The rows below give T cell receptor beta chains drawn from one sample of a study of T cell changes during pregnancy in multiple sclerosis. Assay: immunoSEQ multiplex PCR; the TCRdb copy retains only in-frame clones and omits some. The sample consists of around 31,000 clones, approximately 94% of them appearing once. The sample consisted of CD4+ T cells from peripheral blood mononuclear cells, taken in the second trimester of pregnancy. These receptors originate from a female donor with multiple sclerosis, enrolled in a pregnancy study. Both conserved end residues are part of each CDR3. The D gene is left open where the match is weak. Part of the rows lack a size; the others show once, few, many or a class for expanded clones.

NA,TRBV2,TRBJ1-3,NA,CASRLAASGNTIYF,TGTGCCAGCAGGTTAGCAGCCTCTGGAAACACCATATATTTT
NA,TRBV19,TRBJ1-5,NA,CASSIMGQSNQPQHF,TGTGCCAGTAGTATAATGGGACAAAGCAATCAGCCCCAGCATTTT
TRBD1,TRBV6-1,TRBJ1-1,NA,CASRDRAYTEAFF,TGTGCCAGCAGGGACAGGGCTTACACTGAAGCTTTCTTT
NA,TRBV18,TRBJ1-2,NA,CASSSGTAGANYGYTF,TGTGCCAGCTCCTCAGGCACGGCAGGGGCTAACTATGGCTACACCTTC
TRBD1,TRBV6-1,TRBJ1-1,NA,CASSGWTGKAAEAFF,TGTGCCAGCAGTGGGTGGACAGGGAAAGCAGCTGAAGCTTTCTTT
TRBD2,TRBV18,TRBJ2-3,NA,CASSRLGSTSGYTDTQYF,TGTGCCAGCTCACGGTTGGGGTCGACTAGCGGATACACAGATACGCAGTATTTT
TRBD2,TRBV7-8,TRBJ2-3,NA,CASSRTSGSTSTDTQYF,TGTGCCAGCAGCCGGACTAGCGGGAGTACCAGCACAGATACGCAGTATTTT
TRBD2,TRBV7-2,TRBJ2-3,NA,CASSSAAGTGTDTQYF,TGTGCCAGCAGCTCTGCAGCGGGAACGGGCACAGATACGCAGTATTTT
NA,TRBV4-2,TRBJ2-1,NA,CASSQDRGSNEQFF,TGTGCCAGCAGCCAAGATCGAGGCAGCAATGAGCAGTTCTTC
NA,TRBV6-1,TRBJ1-3,once,CASNREPSGNTIYF,TGTGCCAGCAATCGAGAGCCCTCTGGAAACACCATATATTTT
NA,TRBV9,TRBJ2-2,NA,CASSPVASNTGELFF,TGTGCCAGCTCCCCGGTTGCCTCGAACACCGGGGAGCTGTTTTTT
TRBD2,TRBV5-4,TRBJ2-1,NA,CASSLTTSGDNEQFF,TGTGCCAGCAGCTTGACGACTAGCGGAGACAATGAGCAGTTCTTC
TRBD1,TRBV19,TRBJ2-1,NA,CASSIQGAQNEQFF,TGTGCCAGTAGTATTCAGGGGGCGCAGAATGAGCAGTTCTTC
NA,TRBV29-1,TRBJ1-2,medium-sized,CSVDRVQGYGYTF,TGCAGCGTTGACAGGGTTCAAGGCTATGGCTACACCTTC
NA,TRBV19,TRBJ2-5,once,CGSTMRHGETQYF,TGTGGCTCTACCATGAGGCATGGGGAGACCCAGTACTTC
NA,TRBV5-5,TRBJ2-5,NA,CASSRIVGGQETQYF,TGTGCCAGCAGCCGCATAGTCGGCGGCCAAGAGACCCAGTACTTC
NA,TRBV7-2,TRBJ2-1,once,CASSLAGGYNEQFF,TGTGCCAGCAGCTTAGCTGGAGGGTACAATGAGCAGTTCTTC
NA,TRBV28,TRBJ1-2,NA,CASSLIRGPEDGYTF,TGTGCCAGCAGTTTAATTAGGGGCCCGGAAGACGGCTACACCTTC
NA,TRBV4-1,TRBJ1-2,NA,CASSQESVQGYTF,TGCGCCAGCAGCCAAGAGTCAGTCCAAGGCTACACCTTC
TRBD2,TRBV7-6,TRBJ2-7,NA,CASSDSGLAGSLEQYF,TGTGCCAGCAGTGACTCGGGACTAGCGGGTTCGCTCGAGCAGTACTTC
NA,TRBV9,TRBJ2-2,NA,CASSVRADWTGELFF,TGTGCCAGCAGCGTACGAGCGGACTGGACCGGGGAGCTGTTTTTT
TRBD1,TRBV18,TRBJ2-5,NA,CASSPLIRTGGETQYF,TGTGCCAGCTCACCACTCATCCGGACAGGGGGAGAGACCCAGTACTTC
TRBD1,TRBV5-1,TRBJ2-3,NA,CASSPQGAARDTQYF,TGCGCCAGCAGCCCCCAGGGGGCCGCCCGCGATACGCAGTATTTT
NA,TRBV19,TRBJ1-2,NA,CASSISGSYGYTF,TGTGCCAGTAGTATTTCAGGAAGCTATGGCTACACCTTC
TRBD1,TRBV28,TRBJ2-6,NA,CASSPETGGSGANVLTF,TGTGCCAGCAGTCCAGAGACAGGGGGCTCTGGGGCCAACGTCCTGACTTTC
TRBD1,TRBV25-1,TRBJ1-2,NA,CASSDGQGGLDGYTF,TGTGCCAGCAGTGACGGACAGGGAGGGCTCGATGGCTACACCTTC
TRBD1,TRBV18,TRBJ1-1,NA,CASASPGQINTEAFF,TGTGCCAGCGCGTCTCCGGGACAGATCAACACTGAAGCTTTCTTT
NA,TRBV6-1,TRBJ2-3,once,CATTPNTDTQYF,TGTGCCACCACACCAAACACAGATACGCAGTATTTT
TRBD1,TRBV5-1,TRBJ1-1,NA,CASSSKGTGRVVTEAFF,TGCGCCAGCAGCTCGAAAGGGACAGGGCGAGTTGTCACTGAAGCTTTCTTT
TRBD1,TRBV5-4,TRBJ1-1,NA,CASSQDRDTEAFF,TGTGCCAGCAGCCAGGACAGGGACACTGAAGCTTTCTTT
NA,TRBV18,TRBJ1-1,NA,CASSPLMFYDTEAFF,TGTGCCAGCTCACCTCTCATGTTCTATGACACTGAAGCTTTCTTT